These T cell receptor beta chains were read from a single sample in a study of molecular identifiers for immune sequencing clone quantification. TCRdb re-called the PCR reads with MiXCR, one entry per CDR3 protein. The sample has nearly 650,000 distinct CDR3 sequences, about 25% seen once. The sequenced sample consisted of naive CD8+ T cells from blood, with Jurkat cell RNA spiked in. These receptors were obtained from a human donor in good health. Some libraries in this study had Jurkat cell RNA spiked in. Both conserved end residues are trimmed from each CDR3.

CDR3 protein: ASSMGTGLTEAF
V gene: TRBV19
J gene: TRBJ1-1

CDR3 protein: SASWLAGRSSYEQY
V gene: TRBV20-1
J gene: TRBJ2-7

CDR3 protein: SVSGPQSYEQY
V gene: TRBV29-1
J gene: TRBJ2-7

CDR3 protein: ASSPTNPGQASNQPQH
V gene: TRBV2
J gene: TRBJ1-5

CDR3 protein: AWSGGSYNEQF
V gene: TRBV30
J gene: TRBJ2-1

CDR3 protein: ASSYTRSTDTQY
V gene: TRBV6-5
J gene: TRBJ2-3

CDR3 protein: ASSLSFQTPIYEQY
V gene: TRBV7-9
J gene: TRBJ2-7

CDR3 protein: ASSLGRGGPTSNTGELF
V gene: TRBV5-1
J gene: TRBJ2-2

CDR3 protein: ASSLVTSGSRFSVQY
V gene: TRBV27
J gene: TRBJ2-7

CDR3 protein: SVEWRGQGNEQY
V gene: TRBV29-1
J gene: TRBJ2-7

CDR3 protein: ASSGLGEEETQY
V gene: TRBV2
J gene: TRBJ2-5

CDR3 protein: ASSSRDRNYEQY
V gene: TRBV12-3/TRBV12-4
J gene: TRBJ2-7

CDR3 protein: AWSVGFGDTQY
V gene: TRBV30
J gene: TRBJ2-3

CDR3 protein: ASSPGVNEKLF
V gene: TRBV18
J gene: TRBJ1-4

CDR3 protein: ASSLTGPREQY
V gene: TRBV7-2
J gene: TRBJ2-7

CDR3 protein: ASSTGTGRDQPQH
V gene: TRBV12-3/TRBV12-4
J gene: TRBJ1-5

CDR3 protein: ASSEGTDWGTGELF
V gene: TRBV2
J gene: TRBJ2-2

CDR3 protein: ASSQGQGREKLF
V gene: TRBV14
J gene: TRBJ1-4

CDR3 protein: ASSYRDRQGGGETQH
V gene: TRBV5-1
J gene: TRBJ2-5

CDR3 protein: AIFSLAGAPTTDTQY
V gene: TRBV28
J gene: TRBJ2-3

CDR3 protein: ASSQDLRGMVDGYT
V gene: TRBV14
J gene: TRBJ1-2

CDR3 protein: ASSSTGEGQPQH
V gene: TRBV6-2/TRBV6-3
J gene: TRBJ1-5

CDR3 protein: SARALGPLNTGELF
V gene: TRBV20-1
J gene: TRBJ2-2

CDR3 protein: ASSRTSGSSYEQY
V gene: TRBV7-9
J gene: TRBJ2-7

CDR3 protein: ASSSSPPRTTGNTEAF
V gene: TRBV7-6
J gene: TRBJ1-1

CDR3 protein: ASSLRQSYEQF
V gene: TRBV5-3
J gene: TRBJ2-1

CDR3 protein: ASSSVQTPNYGYT
V gene: TRBV4-3
J gene: TRBJ1-2

CDR3 protein: ASSPRVEGAGYT
V gene: TRBV9
J gene: TRBJ1-2

CDR3 protein: ASSQELSGELF
V gene: TRBV4-3
J gene: TRBJ2-2

CDR3 protein: ASRGGLTPGELF
V gene: TRBV19
J gene: TRBJ2-2

CDR3 protein: SARAHYNYGYT
V gene: TRBV20-1
J gene: TRBJ1-2

CDR3 protein: ASGGNGYEQY
V gene: TRBV4-2
J gene: TRBJ2-7

CDR3 protein: ATSDQGVGGTDTQY
V gene: TRBV24-1
J gene: TRBJ2-3

CDR3 protein: ASSQDKGYQPQH
V gene: TRBV4-1
J gene: TRBJ1-5

CDR3 protein: ASSKVPGLIHSNQPQH
V gene: TRBV21-1
J gene: TRBJ1-5

CDR3 protein: ATGGRENTIY
V gene: TRBV2
J gene: TRBJ1-3

CDR3 protein: ASSSEWGLAGGSLYNEQF
V gene: TRBV11-3
J gene: TRBJ2-1

CDR3 protein: ASSLTEINEKLF
V gene: TRBV7-8
J gene: TRBJ1-4

CDR3 protein: ASSDWGHEQY
V gene: TRBV2
J gene: TRBJ2-7

CDR3 protein: ASSGGFSSYNEQF
V gene: TRBV5-6
J gene: TRBJ2-1

CDR3 protein: ASTDQGKNIQY
V gene: TRBV28
J gene: TRBJ2-4

CDR3 protein: ASSQGRGNQGTQY
V gene: TRBV4-3
J gene: TRBJ2-5

CDR3 protein: ASRQNYEQY
V gene: TRBV6-2/TRBV6-3
J gene: TRBJ2-7

CDR3 protein: ASSYSNTPGELF
V gene: TRBV6-2/TRBV6-3
J gene: TRBJ2-2

CDR3 protein: ASSWRQWGYEQY
V gene: TRBV19
J gene: TRBJ2-7

CDR3 protein: ASTSRGIYGYT
V gene: TRBV6-9
J gene: TRBJ1-2

CDR3 protein: ASSIQGYGGTGELF
V gene: TRBV19
J gene: TRBJ2-2

CDR3 protein: ASSHRQGGSYERY
V gene: TRBV5-1
J gene: TRBJ2-7

CDR3 protein: ATSPGNTGELF
V gene: TRBV15
J gene: TRBJ2-2

CDR3 protein: ASSSTGTGETQY
V gene: TRBV7-2
J gene: TRBJ2-5

CDR3 protein: ASREARTHQETQY
V gene: TRBV6-5
J gene: TRBJ2-5

CDR3 protein: SARDWSNSYNEQF
V gene: TRBV20-1
J gene: TRBJ2-1

CDR3 protein: ASSMDLMEQGSQPQH
V gene: TRBV19
J gene: TRBJ1-5

CDR3 protein: ASSLVQDYNEQF
V gene: TRBV7-8
J gene: TRBJ2-1